The clone carrying this T cell receptor beta chain occurred a few times. This sample is part of a study of blood T cell repertoires in COVID-19. Background on the study: Specimens from acute and convalescent COVID-19 originated in the United States, Italy and Spain. In each case, the material was cDNA or gDNA derived from T cells, B-cell-depleted T cells, or PBMCs.

Original data processing: Reference gene primer amplification gave estimated nucleated cell counts. Produced via immunoSEQ multiplex PCR; TCRdb's table is partial and in-frame only. D and trimming were read from the DNA, whereas the V and J calls and clone size are those reported in that table. The sample comprises about 210,000 clones, more than 75% of which are singletons, and roughly 13% rests with the top ten. The clonotype comes from a human donor in a cohort sampled during active COVID-19. The specimen was peripheral blood.

CDR3 nucleotides: TGTGCCAGCAGCGCACACAGGGACACTGAAGCTTTCTTT. Translated, it gives CASSAHRDTEAFF. The J gene is TRBJ1-1, the V gene TRBV27; TRBD1 is a possible D gene (6 bases). CDR3 length: 13 residues. The V gene's germline CDR1 is MNHEY and CDR2 SMNVEV (reference sequence). With 6 bases removed from V and 3 bases from J, the gap between germline ends came to 11 bases.